The 27 T cell receptor beta chains given below trace back to one sample, sequenced in a study of Ad26.COV2.S vaccination and SARS-CoV-2 variants. Treatment here: about 20 received Ad26.COV2.S at low or high dose, single or two shots; about 5 received placebo; per-sample allocation not given. Specimen acquisition occurred on day 63 following the initial vaccine or placebo injection. Produced via immunoSEQ multiplex PCR; TCRdb's table is partial and in-frame only. The sample has a few hundred thousand clones; approximately 88% are singletons. The sequencing used peripheral blood, collected in a trial of Ad26.COV2.S vaccine versus placebo. The receptor set was obtained from a person between 18 and 65 years old who received the Ad26.COV2.S COVID-19 vaccine or a placebo.

This chain joins TRBV24-1 and TRBJ2-3; D not certain. The ends were cut back, 5 bases at V and 4 bases at J, with 6 bases in the middle. The CDR3 length is 12 residues. CDR1 KGHDR and CDR2 SFDVKD come from the germline V gene. CDR3 sequence: CATSAESDTQYF. In DNA, the CDR3 is TGTGCCACCAGTGCCGAGTCAGATACGCAGTATTTT.

The rearrangement joins TRBV6-1 to TRBJ2-5; 10 bases align to TRBD1. This CDR3 comprises 16 residues. The junction had 9 bases not matched to a gene; V was cut back by 2 bases and J by 6 bases. Per germline, CDR1 MNHNS and CDR2 SASEGT. CDR3: CASSEFPGQGPQTQYF. CDR3 sequence (DNA): TGTGCCAGCAGTGAATTCCCGGGACAGGGGCCACAGACCCAGTACTTC.

The chain combines TRBV9 with TRBJ2-1; 14 bases line up with TRBD2. Germline CDR1 is SGDLS and CDR2 is YYNGEE. The CDR3 sequence is 15 residues long. The V segment lost 3 bases and the J segment 7 bases; nucleotides outside the gene matches: 3. CDR3 in DNA: TGTGCCAGCAGCGGGGGACTAGCGGGAGCGAATGAGCAGTTCTTC. This translates into CASSGGLAGANEQFF.

The V call is TRBV4-3, the J call TRBJ1-4, with a weak D call TRBD1 (6 bases). CDR1 is LGHNA and CDR2 is YSLEER in the germline V gene. The CDR3 has 14 residues. V was shortened by 2 bases and J by 7 bases, with 11 bases between the two germline ends. The CDR3, as DNA: TGCGCCAGCAGCCAAACGACAGGAGTTGAAAAACTGTTTTTT. Protein product: CASSQTTGVEKLFF.

The chain joins TRBV28 to TRBJ1-3; D unclear. V dropped 6 bases and J dropped 0 bases, with 9 bases sitting between them. The CDR3 spans 14 residues. In germline, CDR1 is MDHEN, CDR2 SYDVKM. CDR3 bases: TGTGCCAGCAGACCCGGGAGCTCTGGAAACACCATATATTTT. Amino acid sequence: CASRPGSSGNTIYF.

This clone was picked up a small number of times. V and J are TRBV25-1 and TRBJ2-1, with TRBD2 as a possible D gene (5 bases). Germline V CDR1 and CDR2: MGHDK, SYGVNS. The V gene lost 7 bases and the J gene lost 6 bases, with 13 bases spanning the gap. There are 13 residues in the CDR3. The CDR3 reads CASIRTHGNEQFF. CDR3 nucleotides: TGTGCCAGCATCCGGACTCACGGCAATGAGCAGTTCTTC.

In nucleotides, the CDR3 is TGCGCCAGCAGCCAAGAAAGACAGGACAATCAGCCCCAGCATTTT. Translating gives CASSQERQDNQPQHF. The rearrangement joins TRBV4-1 to TRBJ1-5; TRBD1 might be the D (6 bases). Germline lookup yields CDR1 MGHRA and CDR2 YSYEKL. This CDR3 contains 15 residues. V was trimmed by 0 bases and J by 3 bases, leaving 9 bases between them.

The V and J genes are TRBV18 and TRBJ1-2, with D possibly matching TRBD1 (5 bases). CDR1 and CDR2 from the germline V gene are KGHSH and LQKENI. V lost 5 bases to trimming and J lost 4 bases, with 14 bases between them. The CDR3 has 14 residues. CDR3 nucleotides: TGTGCCAGCTCAACGGGGGGGTTACCCTATGGCTACACCTTC. As protein: CASSTGGLPYGYTF.

The chain carries TRBV7-9 and TRBJ2-1; the D is unclear. Germline V gives CDR1 SEHNR, CDR2 FQNEAQ (reference sequence). Trimming pared 5 bases from V and 2 bases from J, leaving 7 bases between. CDR3 length: 13 residues. DNA of the CDR3: TGTGCCAGCAGCCCTGTAGCCTACAATGAGCAGTTCTTC. It yields the protein CASSPVAYNEQFF.

The rearrangement joins TRBV10-3 to TRBJ1-5, with unresolved D. The CDR3 sequence is 16 residues long. V was clipped by 5 bases and J by 0 bases, with 14 bases between them. Germline values: CDR1 ENHRY, CDR2 SYGVKD. Written as DNA, the CDR3 is TGTGCCATCAGTAACTCGAATCTGGATAGCAATCAGCCCCAGCATTTT. Translation gives CAISNSNLDSNQPQHF.

The chain employs TRBV19 and TRBJ2-5; 14 bases are a match to TRBD2. Germline V gene data show CDR1 as LNHDA and CDR2 as SQIVND (reference sequence). The junction had 9 bases not matched to a gene; V was cut back by 11 bases and J by 7 bases. CDR3 size: 14 residues. The CDR3 region is CAAGTSGSGGTQYF. In DNA form, the CDR3 reads TGTGCCGCCGGGACTAGCGGGAGTGGCGGGACCCAGTACTTC.

This sequence joins TRBV10-3 and TRBJ1-5, with D possibly matching TRBD1 (6 bases). Germline loops: CDR1 ENHRY, CDR2 SYGVKD. With 4 bases removed from V and 7 bases from J, the gap between germline ends came to 17 bases. This CDR3 spans 15 amino acids. This CDR3 is CAISAREGGAQPQHF. The CDR3 DNA sequence: TGTGCCATCAGTGCCCGGGAGGGGGGGGCCCAGCCCCAGCATTTT.

In its sample, this clone was seen once. The V call is TRBV6-2 or TRBV6-3, the J call TRBJ1-6; 7 nucleotides align to TRBD1. This CDR3 is built from 14 residues. The germline gives CDR1 MNHEY, CDR2 SVGEGT. V gave up 4 bases and J gave up 8 bases; unmatched junction bases: 5. Here the CDR3 reads CASSFGTAYSPLHF. The CDR3 DNA follows: TGTGCCAGCAGTTTTGGGACAGCTTATTCACCCCTCCACTTT.

J is TRBJ1-3 and V is TRBV11-2, with D perhaps TRBD1 (5 bases). This CDR3 has 14 residues. Germline assignment: CDR1 SGHAT and CDR2 FQNNGV. Trimming took off 8 bases at V and 1 base at J, with 12 bases between the two ends. The CDR3 DNA reads as TGTGCCAGCTCCCTGGGGGTTTCTGGAAACACCATATATTTT. This translates into CASSLGVSGNTIYF.

The chain links TRBV6-6 to TRBJ2-1, with 9 positions matching TRBD1. The CDR3 is 16 amino acids. J gave up 8 bases and V 6 bases, and 14 bases lay outside the gene matches. The germline CDR1 and CDR2 sequences are MNHNY and SVGAGI (reference sequence). In nucleotides, the CDR3 is TGTGCCAGCAGAGACGGGGGACAGGGATGGTTCGATGAGCAGTTCTTC. Its translation: CASRDGGQGWFDEQFF.

CDR3 residues: CAIGGETQYF. The DNA for the CDR3 is TGTGCCATCGGAGGGGAGACCCAGTACTTC. The chain employs TRBV10-3 and TRBJ2-5, with a tentative D call TRBD2 (6 bases). Germline assignment: CDR1 ENHRY and CDR2 SYGVKD. CDR3 length: 10 amino acids. V lost 8 bases to trimming and J lost 5 bases, with 6 bases between them.

This chain connects TRBV6-5 to TRBJ2-7; TRBD1 matches at 8 bases. The CDR3 runs 14 residues. Germline V gene data show CDR1 as MNHEY and CDR2 as SVGAGI. V was clipped by 2 bases and J by 3 bases; unmatched bases: 3. The CDR3 spells CASSYGQGLYEQYF. The DNA for the CDR3 is TGTGCCAGCAGTTACGGACAGGGCCTCTACGAGCAGTACTTC.

The chain joins TRBV27 to TRBJ2-1; TRBD1 matches 8 bases. The V and J ends lost 5 bases and 3 bases, in that order; junction bases with no gene match: 6. CDR1 and CDR2 (germline): MNHEY, SMNVEV (reference sequence). The CDR3 covers 15 residues. CDR3 DNA: TGTGCCAGCAGTCTAATAGGACAGGGCTACAATGAGCAGTTCTTC. Translation gives CASSLIGQGYNEQFF.

The chain recombines TRBV11-2 with TRBJ1-5; D remains ambiguous. Deletions cut 4 bases from V and 0 bases from J, with 7 bases between. The CDR3 spans 14 residues. Per the germline V gene, CDR1 is SGHAT and CDR2 is FQNNGV. CDR3 nucleotides: TGTGCCAGCAGCTCGCGGCATAGCAATCAGCCCCAGCATTTT. Its protein product is CASSSRHSNQPQHF.

The chain couples TRBV18 to TRBJ1-1; no firm D call. Germline V gene data show CDR1 as KGHSH and CDR2 as LQKENI. Between the trimmed V and J ends, which lost 4 bases and 1 base, there was a span of 13 bases. The CDR3 runs to 15 residues. CDR3 amino acids: CASSQARTQNTEAFF. The CDR3 coding sequence is TGTGCCAGCTCACAGGCGAGGACTCAGAACACTGAAGCTTTCTTT.

The V and J genes are TRBV2 and TRBJ2-3; TRBD1 or TRBD2 may be the D gene (5 bases each). Trimming took off 8 bases at V and 6 bases at J, with 18 bases between the two ends. The CDR3 is 14 residues long. Germline V gene sequence: CDR1 SNHLY, CDR2 FYNNEI. For the CDR3, the DNA is TGTGCCAGCGGGACGCGTCGCAGGGACGATACGCAGTATTTT. Protein sequence: CASGTRRRDDTQYF.

This clone was observed once. This sequence joins TRBV4-1 and TRBJ1-2, with a weak D call TRBD1 (6 bases). This CDR3 comprises 15 residues. Germline V gives CDR1 MGHRA, CDR2 YSYEKL. With 0 bases removed from V and 6 bases from J, the gap between germline ends came to 14 bases. This CDR3 reads CASSQDLGGANGYTF. The CDR3, as DNA: TGCGCCAGCAGCCAAGATCTGGGGGGGGCTAATGGCTACACCTTC.

V gene TRBV24-1 combines with J gene TRBJ2-3, with 10 positions matching TRBD2. Germline V gives CDR1 KGHDR, CDR2 SFDVKD. The CDR3 is made up of 17 amino acids. The junction had 5 bases not matched to a gene; V was cut back by 3 bases and J by 0 bases. The chain's CDR3 is CATSDGSGRHSTDTQYF. CDR3 in DNA: TGTGCCACCAGTGATGGTAGCGGGAGGCACAGCACAGATACGCAGTATTTT.

To note about this clone: The junction shows a germline mismatch at one end, possibly a read error. Additional DNA sequences in this sample encode the identical CDR3. V gene TRBV19 combines with J gene TRBJ2-2; 7 bases are a match to TRBD2. Germline assignment: CDR1 LNHDA and CDR2 SQIVND (reference sequence). This CDR3 comprises 15 residues. DNA of the CDR3: TGTGCCAGTAGTATTCGAGGGGAGGGCACCGGGGAGTTGTTTTTT. Translation: CASSIRGEGTGELFF. The whole variable domain, filled in from reference TRBV19 and TRBJ2-2, reads DGGITQSPKYLFRKEGQNVTLSCEQNLNHDAMYWYRQDPGQGLRLIYYSQIVNDFQKGDIAEGYSVSREKKESFPLTVTSAQKNPTAFYLCASSIRGEGTGELFFGEGSRLTVL.

The V gene is TRBV18, the J gene TRBJ2-5; D may be TRBD1 or TRBD2 (7 bases each). CDR3 length: 14 amino acids. With 5 bases removed from V and 5 bases from J, the gap between germline ends came to 15 bases. Looked up from germline, CDR1 is KGHSH and CDR2 is LQKENI. CDR3 nucleotide sequence: TGTGCCAGCTCAGTCAACAGGGGAGGGGAGACCCAGTACTTC. It yields the protein CASSVNRGGETQYF.

This chain joins TRBV6-2 or TRBV6-3 and TRBJ2-3; D is perhaps TRBD2 (7 bases). Germline V lookup: CDR1 MNHEY, CDR2 SVGEGT. This CDR3 spans 13 amino acids. Trimming took 6 bases from V and 9 from J, leaving 16 bases between them. CDR3 nucleotide sequence: TGTGCCAGCAGCCAAACGGGGGGCCGGACGCAGTATTTT. It is translated as CASSQTGGRTQYF.

Only one count was recorded for this clone. The genes are TRBV11-2 and TRBJ2-6; D uncertain. The CDR3 contains 13 residues. CDR1 and CDR2 from the germline V gene are SGHAT and FQNNGV. Trimming removed 7 bases from V and 4 bases from J, with 8 bases in between. This CDR3 reads CASNLGGANVLTF. Written as DNA, the CDR3 is TGTGCCAGCAACCTAGGGGGGGCCAACGTCCTGACTTTC.